This TCR beta chain was obtained from a study of post-analysis software for immune sequencing data. Study results and limitations: The five TRBV segments detected at higher frequency in patients than in controls included TRBV5-6, TRBV5-1 and TRBV20-1.

This clonotype was counted a few times. Its antigen is as yet unknown. CDR3 length: 11 residues. The germline gives CDR1 SNHLY, CDR2 FYNNEI. V lost 7 bases, J lost 6 bases, and 8 bases lay in between. cDNA libraries for TCR beta contained unique molecular identifiers. A single record per CDR3 protein comes from TCRdb applying MiXCR to the PCR reads. The sample includes 700,000 to 900,000 distinct CDR3 sequences, roughly 50% of them seen just once. Sequencing was performed on blood. The TCR was taken from a girl between 10 and 17 years old with multiple sclerosis. V and J are TRBV2 and TRBJ2-3; D is uncertain. CDR3 DNA sequence: TGTGCCAGCACCAGCGCCGATACGCAGTATTTT. It is translated as CASTSADTQYF.